Only one count was recorded for the clone carrying this T cell receptor (beta chain). This sample was included in a study of chronic HIV infection and antiretroviral therapy. TCRdb re-called the 5' RACE reads through MiXCR, storing one row per CDR3 protein. The sample lists about 48,000 distinct CDR3 sequences, 15% to 20% seen once, with under 3.5% in the top ten. V shed 3 bases and J shed 1 base, with 16 bases lying between them. From germline, CDR1 is WSHSY and CDR2 SAAADI. This CDR3 is 18 amino acids long. This receptor was taken from an adult who had HIV and had not received antiretroviral therapy, or was an uninfected healthy control (not recorded which). The V gene is TRBV10-2, the J gene TRBJ2-6; D perhaps matches TRBD2 (6 bases). Sequenced material: peripheral blood. The CDR3 loop is CASSEIRFGGSGANVLTF. In DNA form, the CDR3 reads TGCGCCAGCAGTGAAATAAGATTTGGAGGGTCTGGGGCCAACGTCCTGACTTTC.